The T cell receptor (beta chain) under discussion was sequenced for a study of technical replicates of blood from a handful of donors. This clone was seen just once. Sequencing used immunoSEQ multiplex PCR; TCRdb keeps in-frame clones, though not all of them. In the table there are roughly 80,000 clones, 70% to 90% of which are singletons. Sequencing was carried out using T cells isolated from PBMCs. This sequence was found in a human donor in good health.

The CDR3: CASSLDRGPRTEAFF. CDR3 nucleotide sequence: TGTGCCAGCAGTTTAGACAGGGGGCCTAGGACTGAAGCTTTCTTT. This sequence joins TRBV27 and TRBJ1-1; 10 nucleotides line up with TRBD1. This CDR3 is 15 amino acids long. From germline, CDR1 is MNHEY and CDR2 SMNVEV (reference sequence). After removal of 2 bases from V and 5 bases from J, the junction contained 5 bases not matched to a gene.